This T cell receptor beta chain derives from a study of OX40 agonist ivuxolimab in advanced cancers. As for the study in general: Partial responses, seen in three patients, involved one hepatocellular carcinoma and two cutaneous melanomas.

Study-level findings and limits: On average, CD8+ T cells showed a greater number of expanded clones than CD4+. The study observed clonal expansion of CD4+ and CD8+ blood T cells by week 6 at 0.1 to 3.0 mg/kg.

As regards this clone: What it recognizes is unknown.

Method: immunoSEQ multiplex PCR; TCRdb's copy keeps in-frame clones and lacks some. The table records 100,000 to 150,000 clones, around 95% of them present only once. The TCR originated in an adult with an advanced solid tumor such as melanoma, head and neck, liver or kidney cancer. Sequenced here: CD4+ or CD8+ T cells sorted from blood, sampled in a trial of the OX40 agonist ivuxolimab.

CDR3 nucleotides: TGTGCCAGCAGCGTGCGGACAACCCACACTGAAGCTTTCTTT. Translated: CASSVRTTHTEAFF. The rearrangement uses TRBV7-9 and TRBJ1-1; the D gene is possibly TRBD1 (5 bases). CDR3 length: 14 residues. CDR1 SEHNR and CDR2 FQNEAQ come from the germline V gene (reference sequence). The germline V and J ends were trimmed by 5 bases and 3 bases, with 13 bases remaining between them.